The clone carrying this T cell receptor (beta chain) was found a few times. The antigen is unknown. Via CD45RO/CCR7/CD25/CD127/CD95/CD27, cells of the CD4+ naive, central memory, regulatory and stem cell-like memory subsets were sorted. As every portion of the isolated RNA was reverse transcribed, the sequencing read expressed TCRB transcripts. TCRdb's copy holds only in-frame clones and misses some; the assay was immunoSEQ multiplex PCR. The sample yields 200,000 to 300,000 clones, roughly 22% seen once. The data originate from a study of beta chain features in type 1 diabetes. The study, taken as a whole, reports: Shorter TCRB CDR3s, moderately but significantly so, were found in Type 1 diabetes patients in all four CD4+ subsets. Comparison showed that naive, central memory and Treg TCRB repertoires appeared more similar among patients than among healthy donors. Type 1 diabetes patients had VDJ junctions that carried fewer insertions and more deletions.

The CDR3 has 16 residues. Unmatched junction bases numbered 9, after V lost 3 bases and J lost 2 bases. Germline values: CDR1 SGHRS, CDR2 YFSETQ. The receptor's source is a woman between 40 and 50 years old with type 1 diabetes. Material for sequencing was naive CD4+ T cells from blood. This chain joins TRBV5-1 and TRBJ2-5, with 8 nucleotides matching TRBD1. The CDR3 here is CASSWTGYERQETQYF. The CDR3 region has the DNA TGCGCCAGCAGCTGGACAGGGTACGAGCGACAAGAGACCCAGTACTTC.